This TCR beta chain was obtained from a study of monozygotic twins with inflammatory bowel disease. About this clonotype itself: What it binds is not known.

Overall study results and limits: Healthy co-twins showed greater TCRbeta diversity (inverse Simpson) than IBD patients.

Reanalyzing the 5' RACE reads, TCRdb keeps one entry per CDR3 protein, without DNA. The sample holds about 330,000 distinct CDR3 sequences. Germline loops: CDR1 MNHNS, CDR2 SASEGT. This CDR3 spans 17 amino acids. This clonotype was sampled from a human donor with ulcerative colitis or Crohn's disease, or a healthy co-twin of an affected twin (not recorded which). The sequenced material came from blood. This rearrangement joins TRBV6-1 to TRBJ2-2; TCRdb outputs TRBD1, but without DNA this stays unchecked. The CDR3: CASIPRWGGKNTGELFF.